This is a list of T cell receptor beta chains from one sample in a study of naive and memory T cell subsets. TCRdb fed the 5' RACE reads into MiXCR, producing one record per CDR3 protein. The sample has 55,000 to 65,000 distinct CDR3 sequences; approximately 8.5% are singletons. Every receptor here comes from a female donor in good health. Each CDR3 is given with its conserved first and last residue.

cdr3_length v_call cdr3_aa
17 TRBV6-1 CASSDASGGWGTDTQYF
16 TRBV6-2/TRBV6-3 CASSTNNRLYDNEQFF
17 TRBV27 CASSSRTGGFVSYEQYF
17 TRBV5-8 CASSSWFQSFTNQPQHF
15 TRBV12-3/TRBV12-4 CASSSTGFPTDTQYF
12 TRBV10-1 CASSEGTGRAFF
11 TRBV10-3 CAISEGETQYF
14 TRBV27 CASSRAAETGELFF
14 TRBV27 CASSSYRTRYEQYF
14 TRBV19 CASKSTGENYGYTF
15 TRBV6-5 CASREPGTLNSPLHF
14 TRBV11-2 CASSLRQGGETQYF
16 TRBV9 CASSDPGLTSTDTQYF
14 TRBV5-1 CASSLHTNSGELFF
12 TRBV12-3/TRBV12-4 CASSLTGGEQFF
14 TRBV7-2 CASSFAGVRETQYF
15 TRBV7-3 CASSSTGQNYNEQFF
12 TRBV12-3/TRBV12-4 CASSSGDEKLFF
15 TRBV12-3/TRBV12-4 CASSLGYRGPYEQYF
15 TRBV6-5 CASSSLISGGVGYTF
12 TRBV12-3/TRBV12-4 CASSPAAGTQYF
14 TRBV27 CASSRTGANTEAFF
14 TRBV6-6 CASSYYSGRGTQYF
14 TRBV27 CASSLQGALNEQFF
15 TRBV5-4 CASSLTGDNKETQYF
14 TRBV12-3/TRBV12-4 CATNPGPVNTEAFF
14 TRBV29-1 CSVSDMSSYNEQFF
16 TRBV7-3 CASSFGGAGSTDTQYF
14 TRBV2 CASHRASSYNEQFF
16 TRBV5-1 CASSLGGVESWNEQFF
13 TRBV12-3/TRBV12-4 CASGPGRRYGYTF
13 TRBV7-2 CASSFYGYNEQFF
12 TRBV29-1 CSLRGPYNEQFF
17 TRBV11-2 CASSSLSLGAFNEKLFF
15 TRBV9 CASSVESGRWYEQYF
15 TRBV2 CASSEAGQGAYEQYF
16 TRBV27 CASSFRNRAANEKLFF
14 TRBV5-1 CASSLGAGRETQYF
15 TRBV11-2 CASSPIEGARNEQFF
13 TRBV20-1 CSARAGPSTPQYF
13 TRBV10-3 CAISGIGQETQYF
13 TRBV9 CASSPGPQGTQYF
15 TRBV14 CASSQEVGGNAEQFF
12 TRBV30 CAWSVPADTQYF
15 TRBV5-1 CASSPLVAKQETQYF
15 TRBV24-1 CATSDRYSGANVLTF
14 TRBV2 CASSGQGANQPQHF
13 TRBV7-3 CASSPGQRYGYTF
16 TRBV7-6 CASSLGQGLMNTEAFF
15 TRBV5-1 CASSLGQSTYNEQFF
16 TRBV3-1 CASSQDPLGGGREAFF
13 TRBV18 CASSPAADNEQFF
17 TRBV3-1 CASSPIAGPSSYNEQFF
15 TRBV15 CATSRAGLGGDTQYF
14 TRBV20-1 CSASFGLSSEKLFF
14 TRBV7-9 CASSLKAGANVLTF